This TCR beta chain was retrieved from a study of response to subunit inactivated influenza vaccine. V was pared by 0 bases and J by 5 bases, with 11 bases between. The CDR3 consists of 14 residues. Per the germline V gene, CDR1 is MNHEY and CDR2 is SVGEGT. TCRdb reprocessed the RT-PCR reads via MiXCR and lists one record per CDR3 protein. The sample lists fewer than 650,000 distinct CDR3 sequences, approximately 13% occurring once. Study-wide findings and caveats: Authors proposed each seasonal influenza vaccination draws in few new T cells.

As to this clonotype: The antigen remains undetermined.

The chain couples TRBV6-2 or TRBV6-3 to TRBJ2-7, with D maybe TRBD2 (6 bases). Sequencing used PBMCs from blood, obtained roughly 45 days after vaccination. This receptor was identified in a man aged 50 to 59 who received an inactivated influenza vaccine. CDR3 loop: CASSYSGGRHEQYF. The DNA for the CDR3 is TGTGCCAGCAGTTACTCGGGAGGCCGCCACGAGCAGTACTTC.